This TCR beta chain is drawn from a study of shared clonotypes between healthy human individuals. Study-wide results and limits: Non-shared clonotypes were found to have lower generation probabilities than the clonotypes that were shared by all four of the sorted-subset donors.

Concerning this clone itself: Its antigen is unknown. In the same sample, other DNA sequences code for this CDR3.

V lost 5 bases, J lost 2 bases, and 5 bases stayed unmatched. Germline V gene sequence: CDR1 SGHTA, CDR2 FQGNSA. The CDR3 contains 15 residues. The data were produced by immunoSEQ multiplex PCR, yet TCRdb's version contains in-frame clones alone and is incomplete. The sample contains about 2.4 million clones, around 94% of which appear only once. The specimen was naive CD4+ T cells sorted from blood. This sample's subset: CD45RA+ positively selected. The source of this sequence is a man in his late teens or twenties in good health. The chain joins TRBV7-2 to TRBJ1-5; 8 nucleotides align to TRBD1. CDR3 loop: CASSPQGAGNQPQHF. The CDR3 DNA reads TGTGCCAGCAGCCCCCAGGGGGCCGGCAATCAGCCCCAGCATTTT.